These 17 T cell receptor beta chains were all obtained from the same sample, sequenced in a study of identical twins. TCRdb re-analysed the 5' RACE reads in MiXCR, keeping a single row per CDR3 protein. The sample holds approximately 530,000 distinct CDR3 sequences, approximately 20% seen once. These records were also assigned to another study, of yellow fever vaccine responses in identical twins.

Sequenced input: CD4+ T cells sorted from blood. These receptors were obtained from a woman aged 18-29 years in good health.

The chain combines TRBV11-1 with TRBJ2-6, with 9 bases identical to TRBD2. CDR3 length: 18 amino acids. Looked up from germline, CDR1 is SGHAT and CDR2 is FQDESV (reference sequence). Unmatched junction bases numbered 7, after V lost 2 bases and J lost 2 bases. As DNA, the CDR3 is TGTGCCAGCAGCTTATATGCGGGGGGGCCCCCTGGGGCCAACGTCCTGACTTTC. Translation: CASSLYAGGPPGANVLTF.

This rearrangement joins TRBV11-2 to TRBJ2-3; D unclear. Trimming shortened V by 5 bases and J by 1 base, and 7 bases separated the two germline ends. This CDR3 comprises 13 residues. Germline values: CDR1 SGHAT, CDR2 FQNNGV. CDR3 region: CASSRSRTDTQYF. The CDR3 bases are TGTGCCAGCAGCCGGTCGCGCACAGATACGCAGTATTTT.

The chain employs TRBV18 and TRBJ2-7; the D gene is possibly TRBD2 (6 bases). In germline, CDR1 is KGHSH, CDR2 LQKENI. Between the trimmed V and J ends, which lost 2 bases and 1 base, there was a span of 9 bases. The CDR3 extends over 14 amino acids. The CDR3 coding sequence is TGTGCCAGCTCACCAGGGCGGGGTTCCTACGAGCAGTACTTC. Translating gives CASSPGRGSYEQYF.

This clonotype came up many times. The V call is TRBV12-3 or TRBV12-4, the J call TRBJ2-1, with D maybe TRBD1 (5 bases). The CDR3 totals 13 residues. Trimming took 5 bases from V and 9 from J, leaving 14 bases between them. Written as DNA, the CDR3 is TGTGCCAGCAGTCCCCAGGGTAAGGGTGAGCAGTTCTTC. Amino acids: CASSPQGKGEQFF.

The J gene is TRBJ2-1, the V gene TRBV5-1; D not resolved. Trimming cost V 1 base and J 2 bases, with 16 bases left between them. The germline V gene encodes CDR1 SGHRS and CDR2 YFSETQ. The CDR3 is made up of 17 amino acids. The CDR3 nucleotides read TGCGCCAGCAGCTTGTATGGGCAGCCGGTCCCCTACAATGAGCAGTTCTTC. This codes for CASSLYGQPVPYNEQFF.

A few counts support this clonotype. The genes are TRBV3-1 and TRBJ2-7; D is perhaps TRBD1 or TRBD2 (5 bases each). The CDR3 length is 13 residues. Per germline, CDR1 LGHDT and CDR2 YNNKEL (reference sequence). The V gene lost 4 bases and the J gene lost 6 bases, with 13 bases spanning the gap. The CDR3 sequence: CASSRLIGGEQYF. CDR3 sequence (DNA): TGTGCCAGCAGCCGTCTCATTGGGGGCGAGCAGTACTTC.

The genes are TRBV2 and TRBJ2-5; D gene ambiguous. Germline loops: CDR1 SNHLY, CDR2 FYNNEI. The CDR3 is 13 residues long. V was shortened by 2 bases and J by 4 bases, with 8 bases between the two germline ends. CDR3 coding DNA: TGTGCCAGCAGTGAACTAGGGATAGAGACCCAGTACTTC. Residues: CASSELGIETQYF.

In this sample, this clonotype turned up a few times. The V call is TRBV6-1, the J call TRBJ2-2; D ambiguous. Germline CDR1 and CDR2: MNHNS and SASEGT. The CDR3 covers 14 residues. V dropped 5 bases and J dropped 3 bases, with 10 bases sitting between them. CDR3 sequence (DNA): TGTGCCAGCAGTCCCCGTCCAGACACCGGGGAGCTGTTTTTT. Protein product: CASSPRPDTGELFF.

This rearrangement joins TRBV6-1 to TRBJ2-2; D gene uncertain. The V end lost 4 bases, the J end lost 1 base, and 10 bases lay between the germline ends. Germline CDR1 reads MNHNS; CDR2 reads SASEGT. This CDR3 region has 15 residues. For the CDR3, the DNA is TGTGCCAGCAGTGGCGTTTGGGAGAACACCGGGGAGCTGTTTTTT. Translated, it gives CASSGVWENTGELFF.

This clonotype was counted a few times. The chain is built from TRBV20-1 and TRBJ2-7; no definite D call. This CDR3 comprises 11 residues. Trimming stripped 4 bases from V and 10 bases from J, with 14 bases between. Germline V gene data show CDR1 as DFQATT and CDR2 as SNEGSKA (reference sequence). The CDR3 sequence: CSATDFPVQYV. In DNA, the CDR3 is TGCAGTGCTACCGACTTTCCAGTACAGTACGTC.

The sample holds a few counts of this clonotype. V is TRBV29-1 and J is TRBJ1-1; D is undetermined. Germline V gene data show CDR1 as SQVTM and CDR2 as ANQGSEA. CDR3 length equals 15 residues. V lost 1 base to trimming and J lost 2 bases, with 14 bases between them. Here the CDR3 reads CSVEAFGTGNTEAFF. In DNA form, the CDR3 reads TGCAGCGTTGAAGCTTTCGGCACCGGTAACACTGAAGCTTTCTTT.

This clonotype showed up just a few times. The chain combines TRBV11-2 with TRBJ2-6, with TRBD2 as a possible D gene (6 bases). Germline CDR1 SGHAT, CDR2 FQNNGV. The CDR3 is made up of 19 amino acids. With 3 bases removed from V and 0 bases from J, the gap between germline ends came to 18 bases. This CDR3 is CASSLRRTSLLSGANVLTF. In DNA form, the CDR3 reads TGTGCCAGCAGCTTGAGGCGTACTAGCTTACTCTCTGGGGCCAACGTCCTGACTTTC.

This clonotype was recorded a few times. The CDR3 nucleotides read TGTGCCAGCAGAGGGCAGTTGCGGTATAACACCGGGGAGCTGTTTTTT. Translation: CASRGQLRYNTGELFF. The chain combines TRBV12-3 or TRBV12-4 with TRBJ2-2; unclear D gene. The CDR3 has 16 amino acids. The V end was cut by 6 bases, the J end by 2 bases, with 16 bases between.

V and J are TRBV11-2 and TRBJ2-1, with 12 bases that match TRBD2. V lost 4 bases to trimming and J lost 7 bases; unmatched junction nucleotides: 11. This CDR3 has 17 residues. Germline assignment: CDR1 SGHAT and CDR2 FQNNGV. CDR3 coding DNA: TGTGCCAGCAGCTCACCTAGCGGGAGGGCCGGTTGGAATGAGCAGTTCTTC. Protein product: CASSSPSGRAGWNEQFF. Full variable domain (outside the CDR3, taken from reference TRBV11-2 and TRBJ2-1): EAGVAQSPRYKIIEKRQSVAFWCNPISGHATLYWYQQILGQGPKLLIQFQNNGVVDDSQLPKDRFSAERLKGVDSTLKIQPAKLEDSAVYLCASSSPSGRAGWNEQFFGPGTRLTVL.

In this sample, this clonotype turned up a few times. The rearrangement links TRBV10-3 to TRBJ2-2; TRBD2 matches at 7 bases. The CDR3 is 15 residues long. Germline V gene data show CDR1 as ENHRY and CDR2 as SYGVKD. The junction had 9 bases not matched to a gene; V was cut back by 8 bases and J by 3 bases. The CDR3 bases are TGTGCCATCTCAATTCGGCTAGCGGACACCGGGGAGCTGTTTTTT. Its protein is CAISIRLADTGELFF.

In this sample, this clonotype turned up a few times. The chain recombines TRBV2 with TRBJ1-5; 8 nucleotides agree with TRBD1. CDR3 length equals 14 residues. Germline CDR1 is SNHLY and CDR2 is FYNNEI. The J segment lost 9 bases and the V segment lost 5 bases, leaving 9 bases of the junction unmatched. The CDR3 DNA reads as TGTGCCAGCAGTCCCTTTGGACAGGGAGTGCCCCAGCATTTT. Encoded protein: CASSPFGQGVPQHF.

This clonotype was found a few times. CDR3 bases: TGTGCCATCAGTGAGTCATTCCTAGCTGGAGGCTACACCTTC. Translation gives CAISESFLAGGYTF. This rearrangement joins TRBV10-3 to TRBJ1-2, with no clear D. The CDR3 has 14 amino acids. The germline gives CDR1 ENHRY, CDR2 SYGVKD. Trimming left V 0 bases short and J 8 bases short, with 13 bases between.